This record concerns one T cell receptor beta chain sequence. This sample stems from a study of blood T cell repertoires in COVID-19. V lost 4 bases and J lost 1; bases outside the gene matches: 6. The CDR3 extends over 17 amino acids. The V gene's germline CDR1 is LGHDT and CDR2 YNNKEL (reference sequence). Repertoires were generated with immunoSEQ multiplex PCR, while TCRdb's copy carries only in-frame clones and drops some. The sample includes roughly 230,000 clones, approximately 82% of them seen just once. The chain uses TRBV3-1 (or the pseudogene TRBV3-2) and TRBJ2-1; 11 positions agree with TRBD2. The TCR originated in a woman of 80 years or more with acute or convalescent COVID-19. The material sequenced was peripheral blood. For the CDR3, the DNA is TGTGCCAGCAGCCCCACTAGCGGGGGACAATCCTACAATGAGCAGTTCTTC. Amino acids: CASSPTSGGQSYNEQFF.